This is a list of T cell receptor beta chains from one sample in a study of regulatory T cells in long-lasting Graves disease. TCRdb re-called the multiplex PCR reads through MiXCR, storing one row per CDR3 protein. There are around 250,000 distinct CDR3 sequences in the sample; 15% to 20% occur only once, and 12% to 15% lies in the top ten. The sample was also reused in another study, on T cells in Graves' hyperthyroidism and ophthalmopathy.

Sequencing was performed on peripheral blood mononuclear cells (PBMCs), taken at new diagnosis, from a patient treated with antithyroid drugs. The receptor set was obtained from a woman in her 30s with Graves disease. CDR3s include the opening cysteine and the closing phenylalanine or tryptophan. The D gene is left open where the match is weak. A clone size is listed for some rows: how often the clone was seen (once, few, many), or a class if it is expanded.

j_gene: TRBJ1-6; v_gene: TRBV6-1; d_gene: NA; abundance: many; CDR3aa: CASSDAFNSPLHF; CDR3nt: TGTGCCAGCAGTGACGCCTTCAATTCACCCCTCCACTTT
j_gene: TRBJ1-1; v_gene: TRBV6-1; d_gene: NA; abundance: many; CDR3aa: CASIRGRNTEAFF; CDR3nt: TGTGCCAGCATACGGGGGCGGAACACTGAAGCTTTCTTT
j_gene: TRBJ1-1; v_gene: TRBV20-1; d_gene: NA; abundance: many; CDR3aa: CSARVTPNTEAFF; CDR3nt: TGCAGTGCTAGAGTGACGCCGAACACTGAAGCTTTCTTT
j_gene: TRBJ1-2; v_gene: TRBV15; d_gene: NA; abundance: many; CDR3aa: CATSRDNSYGYTF; CDR3nt: TGTGCCACCAGCAGAGATAACAGCTATGGCTACACCTTC
j_gene: TRBJ2-3; v_gene: TRBV20-1; d_gene: TRBD2; abundance: many; CDR3aa: CSARVATGGSTDTQYF; CDR3nt: TGCAGTGCTAGAGTGGCAACGGGGGGGAGCACAGATACGCAGTATTTT
j_gene: TRBJ1-6; v_gene: TRBV20-1; d_gene: NA; abundance: many; CDR3aa: CSASGGDNSPLHF; CDR3nt: TGCAGTGCTTCCGGGGGGGATAATTCACCCCTCCACTTT
j_gene: TRBJ2-3; v_gene: TRBV20-1; d_gene: TRBD2; abundance: many; CDR3aa: CSAREASGGETDTQYF; CDR3nt: TGCAGTGCTAGAGAAGCTAGCGGGGGTGAAACAGATACGCAGTATTTT
j_gene: TRBJ2-7; v_gene: TRBV6-1; d_gene: NA; abundance: few; CDR3aa: CASSENTGFSSYEQYF; CDR3nt: TGTGCCAGCAGTGAAAACACAGGGTTCAGCTCCTACGAGCAGTACTTC
j_gene: TRBJ2-5; v_gene: TRBV19; d_gene: NA; abundance: NA; CDR3aa: CASSIMGTAQETQYF; CDR3nt: TGTGCCAGTAGTATAATGGGGACGGCCCAAGAGACCCAGTACTTC
j_gene: TRBJ2-1; v_gene: TRBV20-1; d_gene: TRBD1; abundance: NA; CDR3aa: CSAIPGTGAYNEQFF; CDR3nt: TGCAGTGCTATTCCCGGGACAGGGGCCTACAATGAGCAGTTCTTC
j_gene: TRBJ1-4; v_gene: TRBV6-1; d_gene: NA; abundance: many; CDR3aa: CASSESAGARGGKLFF; CDR3nt: TGTGCCAGCAGTGAATCCGCCGGGGCGAGGGGCGGAAAACTGTTTTTT
j_gene: TRBJ2-1; v_gene: TRBV4-1; d_gene: NA; abundance: once; CDR3aa: CASSQPREISYNEQFF; CDR3nt: TGCGCCAGCAGCCAACCCAGGGAGATCTCCTACAATGAGCAGTTCTTC
j_gene: TRBJ2-1; v_gene: TRBV7-9; d_gene: NA; abundance: few; CDR3aa: CASSLPSGSPSSYNEQFF; CDR3nt: TGTGCCAGCAGCTTACCATCGGGCAGCCCGAGCTCCTACAATGAGCAGTTCTTC
j_gene: TRBJ2-3; v_gene: TRBV20-1; d_gene: TRBD2; abundance: many; CDR3aa: CSAPVGRNTDTQYF; CDR3nt: TGCAGTGCCCCCGTCGGGAGGAACACAGATACGCAGTATTTT